This is a list of T cell receptor beta chains from one sample in a study of blood T cell repertoires in COVID-19. TCRdb keeps only in-frame clones here, not all; method: immunoSEQ multiplex PCR. Of a few hundred thousand clones listed, around nine tenths are singletons. The specimen was peripheral blood. All receptors derive from a woman aged 55-69 years with acute or convalescent COVID-19. CDR3s include the opening cysteine and the closing phenylalanine or tryptophan. A D gene is named only where the DNA matches it firmly. Size is omitted from some rows. Given values are once, few, many or a class for expanded clones.

CDR3aa	CDR3nt	d_gene	abundance	v_gene	j_gene
CASTPAAETYNEQFF	TGTGCCAGCACCCCGGCGGCCGAAACCTACAATGAGCAGTTCTTC	.	.	TRBV6-5	TRBJ2-1
CAWHRGRLAGYTF	TGTGCCTGGCACAGGGGGCGTTTGGCTGGCTACACCTTC	TRBD1	few	TRBV30	TRBJ1-2
CASSLTSGIGWEQYF	TGTGCCAGCAGTCTGACTAGCGGGATAGGATGGGAGCAGTACTTC	TRBD2	.	TRBV2	TRBJ2-7
CASSPGYPNTDTQYF	TGTGCCAGTAGCCCGGGGTACCCTAACACAGATACGCAGTATTTT	.	.	TRBV19	TRBJ2-3
CASSLALTSERNEQFF	TGTGCCAGCAGTTTGGCCCTGACTAGCGAGAGGAATGAGCAGTTCTTC	TRBD2	.	TRBV27	TRBJ2-1
CASSRQGNTEAFF	TGTGCCAGCAGTAGACAGGGGAACACTGAAGCTTTCTTT	TRBD1	.	TRBV12-3/TRBV12-4	TRBJ1-1
CASSFQGAGELFF	TGTGCCAGCAGTTTTCAGGGTGCCGGGGAGCTGTTTTTT	.	.	TRBV27	TRBJ2-2
CASSSGLAGAFGTDTQYF	TGTGCCAGCAGCTCGGGACTAGCGGGAGCCTTTGGCACAGATACGCAGTATTTT	TRBD2	.	TRBV7-9	TRBJ2-3
CASSAGPGAYEQYF	TGTGCCAGCTCAGCGGGTCCCGGGGCCTACGAGCAGTACTTC	.	.	TRBV18	TRBJ2-7
CASSLSGRALGGELFF	TGTGCCAGCAGTTTGAGCGGGAGGGCTTTGGGGGGGGAGCTGTTTTTT	TRBD2	.	TRBV27	TRBJ2-2
CASSLVAGGPLRQYF	TGTGCCAGCAGCTTGGTAGCGGGAGGGCCTTTAAGACAGTACTTC	TRBD2	.	TRBV11-2	TRBJ2-7
CASSQGLAGNEQFF	TGTGCCAGCAGCCAAGGACTAGCCGGCAATGAGCAGTTCTTC	TRBD2	.	TRBV6-2/TRBV6-3	TRBJ2-1
CASSPQGLYNSPLHF	TGTGCCAGCAGTCCGCAGGGACTCTATAATTCACCCCTCCACTTT	.	.	TRBV28	TRBJ1-6
CASSVSLYNEQFF	TGTGCCAGCAGCGTTAGTCTTTACAATGAGCAGTTCTTC	.	.	TRBV9	TRBJ2-1
CATRGEGGGPHTGELFF	TGTGCCACCCGGGGAGAGGGCGGGGGGCCTCACACCGGGGAGCTGTTTTTT	TRBD2	.	TRBV15	TRBJ2-2
CASSESIQTGVFYSNQPQHF	TGCGCCAGCAGTGAAAGTATCCAGACAGGGGTATTCTATAGCAATCAGCCCCAGCATTTT	TRBD1	once	TRBV10-2	TRBJ1-5
CASSFGIAGLGTDTQYF	TGTGCCAGCAGCTTCGGGATAGCGGGATTGGGCACAGATACGCAGTATTTT	TRBD2	.	TRBV11-2	TRBJ2-3
CASFGREGTDTQYF	TGTGCCAGCTTCGGGAGAGAGGGAACAGATACGCAGTATTTT	.	.	TRBV7-9	TRBJ2-3
CASSITLAGAGDTQYF	TGTGCCAGTAGTATCACACTAGCGGGAGCTGGAGATACGCAGTATTTT	TRBD2	few	TRBV19	TRBJ2-3
CASSLGAEQYF	TGTGCCAGCAGCTTGGGCGCGGAGCAGTACTTC	.	.	TRBV5-4	TRBJ2-7
CSVNRGGKGTEAFF	TGCAGCGTTAACCGGGGGGGGAAGGGCACTGAAGCTTTCTTT	.	.	TRBV29-1	TRBJ1-1
CASSPGTGNTGELFF	TGTGCCAGCAGCCCCGGGACAGGGAACACCGGGGAGCTGTTTTTT	TRBD1	.	TRBV9	TRBJ2-2
CASSGAPGLAGDRSDF	TGTGCCAGCAGCGGTGCCCCGGGACTAGCGGGGGACCGCTCGGACTTC	TRBD2	.	TRBV28	TRBJ2-4
CASSFLYITSGGGSYEQYF	TGTGCCAGCAGTTTTCTCTATATAACTAGCGGAGGGGGCTCCTACGAGCAGTACTTC	TRBD2	.	TRBV28	TRBJ2-7
CATRLAAGNTIYF	TGTGCCACCAGGTTAGCGGCTGGAAACACCATATATTTT	.	.	TRBV28	TRBJ1-3
CASSWTGAGNEQFF	TGCGCCAGCAGCTGGACAGGGGCTGGCAATGAGCAGTTCTTC	TRBD1	.	TRBV5-1	TRBJ2-1
CASRESGQGARDGYTF	TGCGCCAGCAGAGAGAGCGGACAGGGGGCGAGAGATGGCTACACCTTC	TRBD1	.	TRBV5-1	TRBJ1-2
CASSLIPAQSGGNSPLHF	TGTGCCAGCAGCTTAATTCCGGCCCAGTCAGGGGGAAATTCACCCCTCCACTTT	TRBD1	few	TRBV7-8	TRBJ1-6
CASRDRDTDTQYF	TGTGCCAGCCGGGACAGGGACACAGATACGCAGTATTTT	TRBD1	.	TRBV28	TRBJ2-3
CASSARLSINQPQHF	TGTGCCAGTAGTGCCAGACTGTCTATCAATCAGCCCCAGCATTTT	.	.	TRBV19	TRBJ1-5
CASSQEPPGQGVSGNTIYF	TGCGCCAGCAGCCAAGAACCCCCGGGACAGGGCGTCTCTGGAAACACCATATATTTT	TRBD1	.	TRBV4-1	TRBJ1-3
CAISDHNGAFNEQFF	TGTGCCATCAGTGACCACAATGGGGCCTTCAATGAGCAGTTCTTC	.	.	TRBV10-3	TRBJ2-1
CASSGTVGEQYF	TGTGCCAGCAGCGGGACAGTAGGCGAGCAGTACTTC	TRBD1	.	TRBV28	TRBJ2-7
CASSFRTGVSAEAFF	TGTGCCAGCAGCTTCCGGACAGGGGTGAGCGCTGAAGCTTTCTTT	TRBD1	.	TRBV7-8	TRBJ1-1
CASSRSRETEAFF	TGTGCCAGCTCTCGGTCCAGGGAAACTGAAGCTTTCTTT	.	once	TRBV7-2	TRBJ1-1
CASSSGLAGYEQYF	TGTGCCAGCTCATCGGGACTAGCGGGATACGAGCAGTACTTC	TRBD2	.	TRBV18	TRBJ2-7
CASSQSRGNLNEKLFF	TGCGCCAGCAGTCAATCGCGGGGGAACTTGAATGAAAAACTGTTTTTT	.	.	TRBV23-1	TRBJ1-4
CASSRQGANNGYTF	TGTGCCAGTAGCAGACAGGGGGCGAATAATGGCTACACCTTC	TRBD1	.	TRBV19	TRBJ1-2
CASSEWQNTGELFF	TGTGCCAGCAGTGAATGGCAGAACACCGGGGAGCTGTTTTTT	.	.	TRBV6-1	TRBJ2-2
CASSQGTADTQYF	TGCGCCAGCAGCCAAGGAACGGCAGATACGCAGTATTTT	.	.	TRBV4-3	TRBJ2-3
CASSPVGGTNYGYTF	TGTGCCAGCTCACCGGTAGGCGGGACGAACTATGGCTACACCTTC	.	.	TRBV18	TRBJ1-2
CASSRRGSEAFF	TGTGCCAGCAGCCGCAGGGGGTCTGAAGCTTTCTTT	TRBD1	.	TRBV6-5	TRBJ1-1
CASSLWSGGPNNEQFF	TGTGCCAGCAGCTTGTGGTCGGGGGGGCCTAACAATGAGCAGTTCTTC	TRBD2	once	TRBV11-3	TRBJ2-1
CAISEGQGRSGYTF	TGTGCCATCAGTGAGGGACAGGGAAGATCGGGCTACACCTTC	TRBD1	.	TRBV10-3	TRBJ1-2
CASSPDLGTTNQETQYF	TGTGCCAGCAGCCCGGACCTTGGGACTACCAATCAAGAGACCCAGTACTTC	TRBD2	.	TRBV7-2	TRBJ2-5
CASSHRTAQVRYTF	TGTGCCAGCAGTCACAGGACGGCACAAGTTCGCTACACCTTC	.	.	TRBV6-6	TRBJ1-2
CATIGTGLIQYF	TGTGCCACCATAGGGACAGGATTGATTCAGTACTTC	TRBD1	.	TRBV19	TRBJ2-5
CASSPGGTEAFF	TGTGCCAGCAGCCCGGGGGGGACTGAAGCTTTCTTT	.	.	TRBV11-3	TRBJ1-1
CASRGGSGSTDTQYF	TGTGCCAGCAGGGGTGGTAGCGGTAGCACAGATACGCAGTATTTT	.	few	TRBV9	TRBJ2-3
CASSPGGFIEAFF	TGCGCCAGCAGCCCCGGAGGTTTCATTGAAGCTTTCTTT	.	.	TRBV4-3	TRBJ1-1
CASSQPQGETYGYTF	TGCGCCAGCAGCCAACCTCAGGGGGAAACCTATGGCTACACCTTC	TRBD1	.	TRBV4-1	TRBJ1-2
CASSQGGWEGGYTF	TGCGCCAGCAGCCAAGGGGGCTGGGAAGGAGGCTACACCTTC	.	.	TRBV4-1	TRBJ1-2
CASRLAQRAFFRATEAFF	TGTGCAAGTCGCTTAGCCCAGCGGGCCTTCTTCAGGGCCACTGAAGCTTTCTTT	.	.	TRBV12-2	TRBJ1-1
CASSEGLAGGWEQYF	TGTGCCAGCAGCGAGGGACTAGCGGGAGGTTGGGAGCAGTACTTC	TRBD2	.	TRBV5-4	TRBJ2-7
CASRMGQAPGKQYF	TGTGCCAGCCGAATGGGACAGGCTCCTGGGAAGCAGTACTTC	TRBD1	.	TRBV27	TRBJ2-7
CSVDAIGELFF	TGCAGCGTTGATGCTATTGGGGAGCTGTTTTTT	.	.	TRBV29-1	TRBJ2-2
CASSVGSSGGREETQYF	TGTGCCAGCAGCGTTGGAAGTAGCGGGGGCCGAGAAGAGACCCAGTACTTC	TRBD2	.	TRBV9	TRBJ2-5
CASKEGASGSYEQYF	TGTGCCAGCAAAGAGGGGGCTAGCGGGAGTTACGAGCAGTACTTC	TRBD2	.	TRBV2	TRBJ2-7
CASSINPGNSGGEAFF	TGTGCCAGTAGTATCAACCCCGGGAACTCGGGGGGTGAAGCTTTCTTT	.	.	TRBV19	TRBJ1-1